The next 4 T cell receptor beta chains were all read from a single sample in a study of T cells in Graves' hyperthyroidism and ophthalmopathy. RNA transcripts served as the template for amplifying TCR beta CDR3 regions. HTBI primers were the set used in a first-round RT-PCR of the TCR CDR3. TCRdb reprocessed the multiplex PCR reads with MiXCR, giving one entry per CDR3 protein. The sample has about 580,000 distinct CDR3 sequences; approximately 15% are singletons. Sequenced material: blood. All receptors derive from a woman aged 25 to 39 with Graves' hyperthyroidism that later progressed to Graves' ophthalmopathy.

This clonotype was detected many times. CDR3 coding DNA: TGTGCCAGCAGCTCGAGGACAGGCTCGTACGAGCAGTACTTC. It translates to CASSSRTGSYEQYF. The chain carries TRBV7-9 and TRBJ2-7; 7 bases fit TRBD1. The CDR3 loop spans 14 amino acids. Germline V gives CDR1 SEHNR, CDR2 FQNEAQ (reference sequence). J lost 4 bases, V lost 4 bases, and 7 bases had no gene match.

As regards this clonotype: A much larger clone differs from this one at a single base, so this may be a read error. The genes are TRBV9 and TRBJ2-2; weak D call: TRBD2 (7 bases). Looked up from germline, CDR1 is SGDLS and CDR2 is YYNGEE. The CDR3 sequence is 15 residues long. CDR3 coding DNA: TGTGCCAGCAGCGAGGGGGGGGTGAACACCGGGGAGCCGTTTTTT. Residues: CASSEGGVNTGEPFF. Filled out from reference TRBV9 and TRBJ2-2, the complete variable domain reads DSGVTQTPKHLITATGQRVTLRCSPRSGDLSVYWYQQSLDQGLQFLIQYYNGEERAKGNILERFSAQQFPDLHSELNLSSLELGDSALYFCASSEGGVNTGEPFFGEGSRLTVL.

This clonotype has a count of ten or more. This chain connects TRBV7-2 to TRBJ1-3; no reliable D call. Looked up from germline, CDR1 is SGHTA and CDR2 is FQGNSA. V gave up 2 bases and J gave up 6 bases, with 5 bases separating them. The CDR3 sequence is 12 residues long. For the CDR3, the DNA is TGTGCCAGCAGCTTAACGAAAAACACCATATATTTT. It is translated as CASSLTKNTIYF. The full variable domain, with the rest looked up from reference TRBV7-2 and TRBJ1-3, is GAGVSQSPSNKVTEKGKDVELRCDPISGHTALYWYRQSLGQGLEFLIYFQGNSAPDKSGLPSDRFSAERTGGSVSTLTIQRTQQEDSAVYLCASSLTKNTIYFGEGSWLTVV.

This clonotype was observed a few times. V usage is TRBV5-1 and J usage is TRBJ2-7; perhaps TRBD1 as D (5 bases). CDR1 is SGHRS, CDR2 YFSETQ, per germline. CDR3 length equals 15 residues. V gave up 4 bases and J gave up 0 bases, with 14 bases separating them. DNA of the CDR3: TGCGCCAGCAGCATTTCTCAGGGCTTCTCCTACGAGCAGTACTTC. Translating gives CASSISQGFSYEQYF.